The clone carrying this TCR beta chain was recorded a few times. These data come from a study of human T cells and chemical hapten exposure. As for the study in general: Patients' scalps got diphenylcyclopropenone weekly throughout the approximately 25-week study.

Sample time point: patch test 1, 2 weeks after DPC sensitization. Treatment reported: therapeutic diphenylcyclopropenone sensitization with weekly scalp DPC. The library put unique molecular identifiers onto individual cDNA molecules. From the RACE reads, TCRdb called clonotypes with MiXCR, one entry per CDR3 protein. The table records 70,000 to 80,000 distinct CDR3 sequences, approximately 35% of them present only once. This TCR came from a man aged 40-55 years with alopecia areata. Some clones in this sample may be carry-over from other donors' samples. This specimen consisted of whole blood, obtained in connection with sensitization to the hapten diphenylcyclopropenone (DPC).

DNA of the CDR3: TGTGCCAGCAGTTACCTTGAGGACTATGGCTACACCTTC. Translated: CASSYLEDYGYTF. The V and J genes are TRBV6-5 and TRBJ1-2; no reliable D call. Trimming took off 2 bases at V and 3 bases at J, with 7 bases between the two ends. Germline V gives CDR1 MNHEY, CDR2 SVGAGI. The CDR3 runs to 13 residues.